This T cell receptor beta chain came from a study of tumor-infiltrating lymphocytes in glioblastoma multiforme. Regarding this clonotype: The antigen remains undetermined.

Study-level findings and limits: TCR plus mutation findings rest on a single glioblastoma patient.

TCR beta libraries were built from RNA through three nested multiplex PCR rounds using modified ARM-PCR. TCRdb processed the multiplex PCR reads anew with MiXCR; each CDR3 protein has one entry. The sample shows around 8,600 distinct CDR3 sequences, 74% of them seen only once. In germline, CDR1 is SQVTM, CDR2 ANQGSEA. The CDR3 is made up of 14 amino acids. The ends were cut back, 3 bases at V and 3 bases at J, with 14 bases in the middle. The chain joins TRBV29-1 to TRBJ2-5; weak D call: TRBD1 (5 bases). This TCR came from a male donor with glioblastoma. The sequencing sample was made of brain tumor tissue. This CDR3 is CSVDVGEGKETQYF. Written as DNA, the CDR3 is TGCAGCGTTGATGTAGGGGAAGGGAAAGAGACCCAGTACTTC.